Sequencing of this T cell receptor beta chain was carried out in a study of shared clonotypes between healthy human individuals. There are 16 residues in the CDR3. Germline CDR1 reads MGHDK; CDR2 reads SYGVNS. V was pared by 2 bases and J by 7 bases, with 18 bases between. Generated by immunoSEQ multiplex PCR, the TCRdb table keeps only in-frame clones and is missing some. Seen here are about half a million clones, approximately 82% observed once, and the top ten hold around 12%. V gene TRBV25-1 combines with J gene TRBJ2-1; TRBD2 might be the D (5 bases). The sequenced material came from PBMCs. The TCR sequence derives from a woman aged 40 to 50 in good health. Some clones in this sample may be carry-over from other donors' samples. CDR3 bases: TGTGCCAGCAGTGAACCTGGCGGGCCTCCTGGGAATGAGCAGTTCTTC. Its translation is CASSEPGGPPGNEQFF.